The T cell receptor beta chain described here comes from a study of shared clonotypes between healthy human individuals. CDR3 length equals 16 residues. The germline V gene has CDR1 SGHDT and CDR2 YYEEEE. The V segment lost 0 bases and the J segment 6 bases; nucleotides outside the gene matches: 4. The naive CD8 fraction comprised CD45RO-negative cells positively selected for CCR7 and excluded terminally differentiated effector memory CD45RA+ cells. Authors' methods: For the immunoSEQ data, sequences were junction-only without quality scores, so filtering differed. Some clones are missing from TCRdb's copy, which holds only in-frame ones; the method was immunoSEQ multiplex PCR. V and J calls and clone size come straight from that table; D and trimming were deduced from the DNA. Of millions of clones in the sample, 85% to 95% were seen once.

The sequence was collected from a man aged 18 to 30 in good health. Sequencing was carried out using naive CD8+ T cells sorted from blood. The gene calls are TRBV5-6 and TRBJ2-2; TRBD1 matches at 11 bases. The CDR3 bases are TGTGCCAGCAGCTTGGAGGGACAGGGGGTCGCCGGGGAGCTGTTTTTT. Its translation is CASSLEGQGVAGELFF.